A selection of T cell receptor beta chains follows, all from one sample in a study of shared clonotypes between healthy human individuals. Some clones are missing from TCRdb's copy, which holds only in-frame ones; the method was immunoSEQ multiplex PCR. This table has a few million clones, approximately 94% appearing once. Sequenced input: naive CD4+ T cells sorted from blood. Receptors originate from a man aged 18 to 29 in good health. CDR3s include the opening cysteine and the closing phenylalanine or tryptophan. D genes are given only for firm matches. Only part of the rows carry a size: once, few, many, or a class if the clone is expanded.

j_gene | d_gene | abundance | v_gene | CDR3aa | CDR3nt
TRBJ2-7 | TRBD2 | NA | TRBV20-1 | CSGGGFEQYF | TGCAGTGGCGGGGGATTCGAGCAGTACTTC
TRBJ1-5 | TRBD1 | NA | TRBV7-9 | CASSLEQGPSGQPQHF | TGTGCCAGCAGCTTAGAACAGGGGCCCTCGGGGCAGCCCCAGCATTTT
TRBJ2-5 | NA | NA | TRBV9 | CASSPGGSRQETQYF | TGTGCCAGCAGCCCAGGGGGGAGCCGCCAAGAGACCCAGTACTTC
TRBJ1-4 | NA | NA | TRBV9 | CASSAIGSTSTNEKLFF | TGTGCCAGCAGCGCCATTGGGTCCACTTCAACTAATGAAAAACTGTTTTTT
TRBJ2-7 | NA | NA | TRBV18 | CASSLLTGSYEQYF | TGTGCCAGCTCACTTCTGACAGGTTCCTACGAGCAGTACTTC
TRBJ2-1 | NA | NA | TRBV7-3 | CASSFGRGHNEQFF | TGTGCCAGCAGCTTTGGGCGGGGGCACAATGAGCAGTTCTTC
TRBJ2-7 | NA | once | TRBV5-1 | CASSLALRGFEQYF | TGCGCCAGCAGCTTGGCCCTGAGGGGCTTCGAGCAGTACTTC
TRBJ2-7 | TRBD1 | NA | TRBV10-1 | CASSVGQGGLEQYF | TGCGCCAGCAGTGTGGGACAGGGGGGTCTCGAGCAGTACTTC
TRBJ1-1 | NA | NA | TRBV28 | CASMPALYTEAFF | TGTGCCAGCATGCCCGCCTTATACACTGAAGCTTTCTTT
TRBJ1-4 | TRBD1 | NA | TRBV9 | CASSPRGTGGVGEKLFF | TGTGCCAGCAGCCCAAGGGGGACAGGGGGCGTAGGTGAAAAACTGTTTTTT
TRBJ1-4 | TRBD1 | NA | TRBV4-1 | CASSQGPSGQGEKLFF | TGCGCCAGCAGCCAAGGCCCTTCGGGACAGGGTGAAAAACTGTTTTTT
TRBJ1-2 | NA | NA | TRBV12-5 | CASGLVVLGQAAGGYTF | TGTGCTAGTGGTTTGGTAGTGCTTGGGCAGGCGGCTGGTGGCTACACCTTC
TRBJ1-2 | NA | NA | TRBV4-3 | CASSHRNYGYTF | TGCGCCAGCAGCCACCGTAACTATGGCTACACCTTC
TRBJ2-4 | NA | NA | TRBV5-1 | CASSLESGRIQYF | TGCGCCAGCAGCTTGGAGTCTGGACGGATTCAGTACTTC
TRBJ2-3 | TRBD2 | once | TRBV27 | CASSPLFQRGSVTDTQYF | TGTGCCAGCAGTCCCCTGTTTCAGCGGGGGTCTGTTACAGATACGCAGTATTTT
TRBJ2-7 | TRBD2 | NA | TRBV5-1 | CASSLAVLAGINEQYF | TGCGCCAGCAGCTTGGCCGTACTAGCGGGGATTAACGAGCAGTACTTC
TRBJ1-6 | TRBD1 | NA | TRBV18 | CASSPLQGAESPLHF | TGTGCCAGCTCACCACTACAGGGGGCGGAATCACCCCTCCACTTT
TRBJ2-7 | NA | NA | TRBV4-1 | CASSQGPLPYEQYF | TGCGCCAGCAGCCAGGGGCCGCTACCCTACGAGCAGTACTTC
TRBJ2-2 | TRBD2 | NA | TRBV10-3 | CAISEASGITNTGELFF | TGTGCCATCAGTGAGGCTAGCGGCATCACGAACACCGGGGAGCTGTTTTTT
TRBJ1-6 | NA | NA | TRBV6-4 | CASKTPTGPHSPLHF | TGTGCCAGCAAAACACCAACAGGGCCGCATTCACCCCTCCACTTT
TRBJ1-1 | NA | few | TRBV5-1 | CASSPRGVNTEAFF | TGCGCCAGCAGCCCGCGTGGGGTGAACACTGAAGCTTTCTTT
TRBJ1-5 | NA | NA | TRBV21-1 | CASSNDRASNQPQHF | TGTGCCAGCAGCAATGACAGGGCCAGCAATCAGCCCCAGCATTTT
TRBJ2-6 | NA | few | TRBV30 | CAWTSSGANVLTF | TGTGCCTGGACCAGCTCTGGGGCCAACGTCCTGACTTTC
TRBJ2-7 | TRBD2 | NA | TRBV7-2 | CASSPSGGASYEQYF | TGTGCCAGCAGCCCGAGCGGGGGGGCCTCCTACGAGCAGTACTTC
TRBJ2-1 | TRBD1 | once | TRBV5-1 | CASSLTGQTYNEQFF | TGCGCCAGCAGCTTGACGGGACAGACCTACAATGAGCAGTTCTTC
TRBJ1-3 | TRBD1 | NA | TRBV18 | CASSPGQDAGNTIYF | TGTGCCAGCTCACCCGGACAGGACGCAGGAAACACCATATATTTT
TRBJ1-1 | TRBD1 | NA | TRBV10-3 | CATQGGPDWAFF | TGTGCCACCCAGGGGGGGCCCGACTGGGCTTTCTTT
TRBJ1-4 | NA | NA | TRBV16 | CASSHTVKSTNEKLFF | TGTGCCAGCAGCCACACGGTAAAGTCAACTAATGAAAAACTGTTTTTT
TRBJ1-1 | NA | NA | TRBV6-1 | CAATGWAMNTEAFF | TGTGCCGCGACAGGTTGGGCAATGAACACTGAAGCTTTCTTT
TRBJ2-7 | NA | NA | TRBV5-4 | CASSLARGYEQYF | TGTGCCAGCAGCTTGGCCAGGGGCTACGAGCAGTACTTC
TRBJ2-6 | NA | NA | TRBV5-4 | CASSPDSGGTNVLTF | TGTGCCAGCAGCCCAGACTCAGGGGGGACCAACGTCCTGACTTTC
TRBJ1-1 | TRBD1 | NA | TRBV6-5 | CASNRGNRGGPEAFF | TGTGCCAGCAACCGAGGGAACAGGGGTGGACCTGAAGCTTTCTTT
TRBJ2-5 | NA | NA | TRBV5-1 | CASSLDRGMQGRQETQYF | TGCGCCAGCAGCTTGGATCGGGGGATGCAGGGGCGCCAAGAGACCCAGTACTTC
TRBJ1-5 | TRBD1 | NA | TRBV5-6 | CASSRDRGNQPQHF | TGTGCCAGCAGCCGGGACAGGGGAAATCAGCCCCAGCATTTT
TRBJ2-7 | TRBD1 | NA | TRBV27 | CASSLSAPRQGSYEQYF | TGTGCCAGCAGTTTATCAGCCCCAAGACAGGGTTCCTACGAGCAGTACTTC
TRBJ1-1 | TRBD1 | NA | TRBV5-1 | CASSLSGGGEAFF | TGCGCCAGCAGCTTGTCAGGGGGCGGTGAAGCTTTCTTT
TRBJ2-7 | TRBD2 | NA | TRBV5-1 | CASSLASGSYYEQYF | TGCGCCAGCAGCTTGGCTAGCGGGAGTTACTACGAGCAGTACTTC